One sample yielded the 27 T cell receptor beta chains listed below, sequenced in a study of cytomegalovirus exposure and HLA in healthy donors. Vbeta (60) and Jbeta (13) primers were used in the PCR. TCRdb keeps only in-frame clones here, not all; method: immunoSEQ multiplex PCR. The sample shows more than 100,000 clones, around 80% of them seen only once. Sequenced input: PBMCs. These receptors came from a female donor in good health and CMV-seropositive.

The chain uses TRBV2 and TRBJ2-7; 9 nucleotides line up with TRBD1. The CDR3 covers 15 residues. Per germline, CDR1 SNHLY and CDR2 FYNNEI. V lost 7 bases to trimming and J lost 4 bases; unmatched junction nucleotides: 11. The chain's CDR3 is CASNHPGTGRYEQYF. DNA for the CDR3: TGTGCCAGCAATCACCCCGGGACAGGGCGTTACGAGCAGTACTTC.

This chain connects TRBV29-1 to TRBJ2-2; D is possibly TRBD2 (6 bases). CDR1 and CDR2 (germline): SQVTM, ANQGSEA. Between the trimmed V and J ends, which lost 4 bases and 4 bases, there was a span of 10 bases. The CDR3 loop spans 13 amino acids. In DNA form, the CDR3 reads TGCAGCGTTGGGCGGGGTGGCACCGGGGAGCTGTTTTTT. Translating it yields CSVGRGGTGELFF.

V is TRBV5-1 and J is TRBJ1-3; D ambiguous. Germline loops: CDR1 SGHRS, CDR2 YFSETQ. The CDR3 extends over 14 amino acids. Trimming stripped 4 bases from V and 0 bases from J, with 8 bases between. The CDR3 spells CASSETSSGNTIYF. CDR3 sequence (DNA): TGCGCCAGCAGCGAAACGAGCTCTGGAAACACCATATATTTT.

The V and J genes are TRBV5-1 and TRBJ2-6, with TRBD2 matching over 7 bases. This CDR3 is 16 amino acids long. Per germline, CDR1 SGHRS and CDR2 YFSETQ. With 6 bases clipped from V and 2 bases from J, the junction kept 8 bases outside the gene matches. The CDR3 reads CASKGGSDAGANVLTF. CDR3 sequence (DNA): TGCGCCAGCAAAGGCGGGAGCGACGCTGGGGCCAACGTCCTGACTTTC.

The CDR3 region has the DNA TGTGCTAGTGGTTTGGGACAGGGGGCGTTGACCCAGTACTTC. Its protein product is CASGLGQGALTQYF. The chain uses TRBV12-5 and TRBJ2-5, with 10 bases aligning to TRBD1. The CDR3 is 14 residues long. Germline V lookup: CDR1 LGHNT, CDR2 FRNRAP. The V segment lost 1 base and the J segment 7 bases; nucleotides outside the gene matches: 3.

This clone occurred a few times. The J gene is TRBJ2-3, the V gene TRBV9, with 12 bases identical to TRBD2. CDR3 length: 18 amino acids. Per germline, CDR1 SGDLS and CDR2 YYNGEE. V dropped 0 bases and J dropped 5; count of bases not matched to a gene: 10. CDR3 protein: CASSVGSSGRVEEDTQYF. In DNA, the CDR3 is TGTGCCAGCAGCGTAGGCTCTAGCGGGAGGGTTGAAGAAGATACGCAGTATTTT.

CDR3 sequence reads: CAIRGADRAVTYEQYF. The DNA of the CDR3 is TGTGCCATCAGGGGAGCTGACAGGGCAGTAACCTACGAGCAGTACTTC. The V call is TRBV10-3, the J call TRBJ2-7, with TRBD1 identical over 7 bases. CDR1 is ENHRY, CDR2 SYGVKD, per germline. J gave up 2 bases and V 6 bases, and 13 bases lay outside the gene matches. CDR3 length equals 16 residues.

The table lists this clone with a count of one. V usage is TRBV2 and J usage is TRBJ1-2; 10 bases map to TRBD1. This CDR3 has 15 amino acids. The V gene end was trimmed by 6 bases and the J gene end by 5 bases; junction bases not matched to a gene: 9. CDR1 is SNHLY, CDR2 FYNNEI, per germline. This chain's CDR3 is CASSKDRGSSYGYTF. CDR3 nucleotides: TGTGCCAGCAGCAAGGACAGGGGGAGTTCTTATGGCTACACCTTC.

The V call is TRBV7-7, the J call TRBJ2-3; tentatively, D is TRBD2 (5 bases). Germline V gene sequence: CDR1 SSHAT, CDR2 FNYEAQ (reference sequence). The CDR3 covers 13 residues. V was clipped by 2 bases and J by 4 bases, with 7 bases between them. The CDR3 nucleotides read TGTGCCAGCAGCTTACCGGGGTCAGATACGCAGTATTTT. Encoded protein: CASSLPGSDTQYF.

CDR3 residues: CASSYGGAGEWHGELFF. The CDR3 DNA follows: TGTGCCAGCAGTTACGGAGGAGCGGGAGAGTGGCACGGGGAGCTGTTTTTT. The chain links TRBV6-7 to TRBJ2-2, with 8 nucleotides matching TRBD2. TRBV6-7 is an open reading frame whose function is uncertain. Trimming cost V 2 bases and J 7 bases; bases outside gene matches: 12. The CDR3 is made up of 17 amino acids.

CDR3 bases: TGCGCCAGCAGCTTGTTGGGGCGGGAGTACGAGCAGTACTTC. The encoded protein is CASSLLGREYEQYF. The chain joins TRBV5-1 to TRBJ2-5; TRBD2 matches 7 bases. The tail of the sequence fits TRBJ2-7 better, so the J call may be wrong. Germline-derived CDR1 and CDR2 are SGHRS and YFSETQ. The CDR3 has 14 residues.

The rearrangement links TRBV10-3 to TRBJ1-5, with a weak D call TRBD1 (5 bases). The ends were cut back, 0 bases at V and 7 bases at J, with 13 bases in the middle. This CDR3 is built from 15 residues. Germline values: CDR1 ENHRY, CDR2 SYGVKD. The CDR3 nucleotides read TGTGCCATCAGTGAGTCCAAGGGGAATGGCCAGCCCCAGCATTTT. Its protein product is CAISESKGNGQPQHF.

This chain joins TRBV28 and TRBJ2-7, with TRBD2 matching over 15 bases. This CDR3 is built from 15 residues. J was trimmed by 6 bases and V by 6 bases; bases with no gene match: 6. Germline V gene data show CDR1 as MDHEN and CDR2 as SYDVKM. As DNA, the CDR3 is TGTGCCAGCAGGGCGGGACTAGCGGGGGGTGGCGAGCAGTACTTC. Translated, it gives CASRAGLAGGGEQYF.

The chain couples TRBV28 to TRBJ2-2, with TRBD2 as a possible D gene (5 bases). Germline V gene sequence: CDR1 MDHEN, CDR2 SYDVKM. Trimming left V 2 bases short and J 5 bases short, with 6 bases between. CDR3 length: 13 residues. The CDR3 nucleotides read TGTGCCAGCAGTTTAGCGGGTACCGGGGAGCTGTTTTTT. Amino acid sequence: CASSLAGTGELFF.

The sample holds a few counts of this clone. The CDR3 protein is CASSAYNEQFF. DNA of the CDR3: TGTGCCAGCAGTGCATACAATGAGCAGTTCTTC. The chain couples TRBV6-1 to TRBJ2-1, with no clear D. CDR1 MNHNS and CDR2 SASEGT come from the germline V gene. Trimming cost V 4 bases and J 4 bases, with 2 bases left between them. This CDR3 is 11 amino acids long.

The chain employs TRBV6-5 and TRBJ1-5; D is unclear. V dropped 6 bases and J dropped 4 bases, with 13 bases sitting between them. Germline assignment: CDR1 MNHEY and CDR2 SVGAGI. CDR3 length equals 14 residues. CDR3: CASSQREGNQPQHF. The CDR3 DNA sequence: TGTGCCAGCAGCCAACGAGAGGGAAATCAGCCCCAGCATTTT.

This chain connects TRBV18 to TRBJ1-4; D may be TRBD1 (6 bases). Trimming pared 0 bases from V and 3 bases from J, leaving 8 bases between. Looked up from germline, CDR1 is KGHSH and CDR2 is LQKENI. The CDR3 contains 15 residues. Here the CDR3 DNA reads TGTGCCAGCTCACCACCGGGGGCTGCTAATGAAAAACTGTTTTTT. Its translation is CASSPPGAANEKLFF. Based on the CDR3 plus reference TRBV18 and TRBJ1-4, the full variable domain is NAGVMQNPRHLVRRRGQEARLRCSPMKGHSHVYWYRQLPEEGLKFMVYLQKENIIDESGMPKERFSAEFPKEGPSILRIQQVVRGDSAAYFCASSPPGAANEKLFFGSGTQLSVL.

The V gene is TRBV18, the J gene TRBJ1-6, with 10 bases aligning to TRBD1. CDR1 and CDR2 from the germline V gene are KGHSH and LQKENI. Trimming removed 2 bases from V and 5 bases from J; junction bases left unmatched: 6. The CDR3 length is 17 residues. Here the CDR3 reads CASSPISGTGDNSPLHF. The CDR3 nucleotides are TGTGCCAGCTCACCAATTTCCGGGACAGGGGATAATTCACCCCTCCACTTT.

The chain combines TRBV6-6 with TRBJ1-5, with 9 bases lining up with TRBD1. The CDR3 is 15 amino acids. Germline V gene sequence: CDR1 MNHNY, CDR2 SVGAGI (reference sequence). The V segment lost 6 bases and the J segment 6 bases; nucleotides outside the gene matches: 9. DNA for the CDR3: TGTGCCAGCAGACCTATGGGACAGGGATTTCAGCCCCAGCATTTT. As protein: CASRPMGQGFQPQHF.

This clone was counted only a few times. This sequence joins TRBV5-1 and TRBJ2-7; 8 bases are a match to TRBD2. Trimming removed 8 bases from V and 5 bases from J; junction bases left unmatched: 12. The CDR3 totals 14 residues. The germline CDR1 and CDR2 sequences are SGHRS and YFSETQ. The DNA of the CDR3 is TGCGCCAGTGCCTGGCGGGAGGTTTTCGACGAGCAGTACTTC. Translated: CASAWREVFDEQYF.

CDR3: CASSAYRTSGYTF. CDR3 nucleotide sequence: TGTGCCAGCAGTGCATACAGGACGTCCGGCTACACCTTC. This chain uses TRBV28 with TRBJ1-2; tentative D call: TRBD1 (5 bases). V was pared by 5 bases and J by 8 bases, with 15 bases between. CDR3 size: 13 residues. CDR1 is MDHEN and CDR2 is SYDVKM in the germline V gene.

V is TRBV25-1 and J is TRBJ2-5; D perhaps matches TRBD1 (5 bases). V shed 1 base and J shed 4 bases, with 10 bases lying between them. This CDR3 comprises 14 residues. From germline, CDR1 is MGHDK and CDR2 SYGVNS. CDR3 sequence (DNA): TGTGCCAGCAGTGAATGGGGCACGGGAGAGACCCAGTACTTC. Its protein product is CASSEWGTGETQYF.

The DNA for the CDR3 is TGTGCCAGCAGCTTGTTCGGACAGGGGGTAAGAGTCTCTGAAGCTTTCTTT. This sequence encodes CASSLFGQGVRVSEAFF. The V and J genes are TRBV5-6 and TRBJ1-1; 10 positions match TRBD1. Unmatched junction bases numbered 12, after V lost 1 base and J lost 6 bases. The CDR3 has 17 amino acids. The V gene's germline CDR1 is SGHDT and CDR2 YYEEEE. The variable domain in full, with the rest retrieved from reference TRBV5-6 and TRBJ1-1, is DAGVTQSPTHLIKTRGQQVTLRCSPKSGHDTVSWYQQALGQGPQFIFQYYEEEERQRGNFPDRFSGHQFPNYSSELNVNALLLGDSALYLCASSLFGQGVRVSEAFFGQGTRLTVV.

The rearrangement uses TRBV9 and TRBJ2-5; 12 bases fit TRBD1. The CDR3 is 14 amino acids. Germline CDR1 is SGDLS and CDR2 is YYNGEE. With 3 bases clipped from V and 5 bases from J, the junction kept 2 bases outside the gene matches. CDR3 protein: CASSGDRGLETQYF. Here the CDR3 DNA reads TGTGCCAGCAGCGGGGACAGGGGGCTGGAGACCCAGTACTTC.

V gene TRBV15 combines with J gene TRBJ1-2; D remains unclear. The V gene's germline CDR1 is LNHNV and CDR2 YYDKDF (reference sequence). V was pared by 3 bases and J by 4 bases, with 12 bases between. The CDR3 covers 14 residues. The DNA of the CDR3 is TGTGCCACCAGCAGGGGCGGAGGCAGCTATGGCTACACCTTC. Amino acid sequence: CATSRGGGSYGYTF. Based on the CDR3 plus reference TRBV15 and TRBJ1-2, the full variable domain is DAMVIQNPRYQVTQFGKPVTLSCSQTLNHNVMYWYQQKSSQAPKLLFHYYDKDFNNEADTPDNFQSRRPNTSFCFLDIRSPGLGDTAMYLCATSRGGGSYGYTFGSGTRLTVV.

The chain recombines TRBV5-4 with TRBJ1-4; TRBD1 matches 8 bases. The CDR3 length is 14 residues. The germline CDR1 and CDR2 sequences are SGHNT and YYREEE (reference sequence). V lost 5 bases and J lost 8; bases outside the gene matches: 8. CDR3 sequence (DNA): TGTGCCAGCAGACTAACAGGGGGTGACGAAAAACTGTTTTTT. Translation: CASRLTGGDEKLFF.

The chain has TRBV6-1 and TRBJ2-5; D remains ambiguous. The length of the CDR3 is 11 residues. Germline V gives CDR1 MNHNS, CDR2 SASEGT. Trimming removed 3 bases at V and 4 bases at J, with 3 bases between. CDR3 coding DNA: TGTGCCAGCAGTGATAGAGAGACCCAGTACTTC. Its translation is CASSDRETQYF.